This T cell receptor beta chain was profiled in a study of neurological immune-mediated disorders. Study summary: In a group of roughly 34 multiple sclerosis patients, 31 had the relapsing-remitting type and 3 had the secondary progressive type. The study's findings and limits: The most TCR clonal expansion was seen in HTLV-1-associated myelopathy, whereas the least was seen in multiple sclerosis, below the level in healthy controls. CDR3 amino acid sequences found in expanded clones were never shared across subjects, suggesting private repertoires in all groups. One related-CDR3 cluster, found by phylogenetic grouping, held repertoires of 18 of 34 multiple sclerosis patients and is a possible signature.

MiXCR was run by TCRdb on the 5' RACE reads, yielding one entry per CDR3 protein. The data contain approximately 100,000 distinct CDR3 sequences, around 3.3% of them singletons. This clonotype was recorded at least ten times. Its antigen remains unidentified. A read error may produce the germline difference seen at one junction end. CDR1 DFQATT and CDR2 SNEGSKA come from the germline V gene (reference sequence). The CDR3 runs 12 residues. V and J are TRBV20-1 and TRBJ2-7, with D maybe TRBD2 (5 bases). The sequenced sample consisted of PBMCs. The TCR originated in a woman under 30 with multiple sclerosis. The CDR3 bases are TGCAGTGCCAGAGGGCTAACCTACGAGCAGTACTTC. Its translation: CSARGLTYEQYF.